One and the same sample provided the 9 T cell receptor beta chains below, sequenced in a study of T cell responses to AZD1222 COVID-19 vaccine (dated by TCRdb to about 2021). The receptor library was made with the immunoSEQ multiplex PCR assay. Not all clones reach the TCRdb copy of this immuneACCESS table, which keeps in-frame sequences only. Checked studies attribute under half of the gap to unresolved V genes and leave the rest unexplained. For this sample there are about 130,000 clones; roughly 90% appear just once. 4.2% of the sample comes from the top ten. The meaning of the sample's time point label: baseline before first vaccination. The sequenced sample was peripheral blood, obtained on day 0 of AZD1222 vaccination. The receptor source for this set is an adult in good health.

The rearrangement links TRBV30 to TRBJ2-7; maybe TRBD2 (6 bases). Looked up from germline, CDR1 is GTSNPN and CDR2 is SVGIG (reference sequence). Trimming pared 2 bases from V and 7 bases from J, leaving 9 bases between. The CDR3 is 11 amino acids. CDR3 bases: TGTGCCTGGAGTACAAGCGGGGAGCAGTACTTC. Translated: CAWSTSGEQYF.

V gene TRBV5-1 combines with J gene TRBJ1-5; D perhaps matches TRBD1 (6 bases). This CDR3 spans 15 amino acids. CDR1 is SGHRS, CDR2 YFSETQ, per germline. V was trimmed by 5 bases and J by 3 bases, leaving 15 bases between them. The CDR3 loop is CASRTGTGHNQPQHF. The CDR3 bases are TGCGCCAGCAGAACAGGGACGGGTCACAATCAGCCCCAGCATTTT.

J is TRBJ2-2 and V is TRBV5-1; D remains unclear. The germline V gene has CDR1 SGHRS and CDR2 YFSETQ. CDR3 length: 15 amino acids. V lost 0 bases to trimming and J lost 6 bases, with 12 bases between them. CDR3 loop: CASSLAGEISGELFF. The CDR3 DNA follows: TGCGCCAGCAGCTTGGCGGGTGAGATTTCCGGGGAGCTGTTTTTT. The complete variable domain, with remaining parts taken from reference TRBV5-1 and TRBJ2-2, reads KAGVTQTPRYLIKTRGQQVTLSCSPISGHRSVSWYQQTPGQGLQFLFEYFSETQRNKGNFPGRFSGRQFSNSRSEMNVSTLELGDSALYLCASSLAGEISGELFFGEGSRLTVL.

This chain joins TRBV21-1 and TRBJ2-1. TRBV21-1 is a listed pseudogene. The CDR3 totals 15 residues. Written as DNA, the CDR3 is TGTGCCAGCAGCAAAGTAGGGGGGCGCGTCAATGAGCAGTTCTTC. Amino acid sequence: CASSKVGGRVNEQFF.

The chain couples TRBV27 to TRBJ2-1; 7 bases agree with TRBD1. Germline CDR1 is MNHEY and CDR2 is SMNVEV (reference sequence). V shed 6 bases, J shed 4 bases, and the junction held 9 bases outside the gene matches. The CDR3 runs 15 residues. The CDR3 sequence: CASRRQGPTYNEQFF. The DNA for the CDR3 is TGTGCCAGCAGAAGACAGGGACCCACTTACAATGAGCAGTTCTTC.

This sequence joins TRBV19 and TRBJ2-3, with unresolved D. This CDR3 is built from 14 residues. The germline gives CDR1 LNHDA, CDR2 SQIVND (reference sequence). The ends were cut back, 3 bases at V and 4 bases at J, with 11 bases in the middle. The DNA of the CDR3 is TGTGCCAGTAGTATTGGTTCCGGCTCAGATACGCAGTATTTT. This sequence encodes CASSIGSGSDTQYF.

The chain couples TRBV9 to TRBJ2-2; D remains unclear. Trimming removed 4 bases at V and 9 bases at J, with 16 bases between. This CDR3 is 14 amino acids long. Germline CDR1 and CDR2: SGDLS and YYNGEE. The CDR3 sequence is CASSSPKYDRELFF. The CDR3 DNA reads as TGTGCCAGCAGCAGCCCCAAGTATGACCGGGAGCTGTTTTTT.

The genes are TRBV2 and TRBJ1-6; D gene ambiguous. The germline CDR1 and CDR2 sequences are SNHLY and FYNNEI. The CDR3 covers 15 residues. Trimming took off 8 bases at V and 6 bases at J, with 17 bases between the two ends. DNA for the CDR3: TGTGCCAGCTGCTTGGGAGGGAGGCGTAATTCACCCCTCCACTTT. This encodes CASCLGGRRNSPLHF.

This clone came up once. This rearrangement joins TRBV7-3 to TRBJ2-3; no clear D. The germline CDR1 and CDR2 sequences are SGHTA and FQGTGA. The CDR3 spans 15 residues. V gave up 4 bases and J gave up 0 bases, with 11 bases separating them. CDR3 loop: CASSSPGLSTDTQYF. The DNA for the CDR3 is TGTGCCAGCAGCTCGCCGGGCCTAAGCACAGATACGCAGTATTTT.